The sequence of this TCR beta chain was determined in a study of T cells in Graves' hyperthyroidism and ophthalmopathy. General observations from the study: Ophthalmopathy and stable hyperthyroidism were told apart by a 13 V-J model. Researchers found most expanded thyroid clonotypes above 0.001 in blood as well.

For this clonotype: Its specificity is unknown.

Exclusion followed for patients with uncontrolled infection, other autoimmune disease, pregnancy or lactation. Diagnoses used clinical symptoms, serum thyroxine and TRAb, thyroid ultrasound and orbital computed tomography. The CDR3 regions of TCR beta were amplified from RNA transcripts. HTBI primers were the set used in a first-round RT-PCR of the TCR CDR3. Via MiXCR, TCRdb re-called the multiplex PCR reads, giving one row per CDR3 protein. The sample lists roughly 500,000 distinct CDR3 sequences; 46% were seen once. CDR1 and CDR2 from the germline V gene are SQVTM and ANQGSEA. The CDR3 runs to 12 residues. V dropped 4 bases and J dropped 4; count of bases not matched to a gene: 4.

Specimen: peripheral blood or thyroid tissue (not recorded which). The source of this sequence is an adult woman with Graves' disease, either hyperthyroidism or ophthalmopathy (not recorded which). This rearrangement joins TRBV29-1 to TRBJ2-7; 7 bases are shared with TRBD1. The CDR3: CSVGCRGYEQYF. CDR3 coding DNA: TGCAGCGTTGGATGCAGGGGGTACGAGCAGTACTTC.